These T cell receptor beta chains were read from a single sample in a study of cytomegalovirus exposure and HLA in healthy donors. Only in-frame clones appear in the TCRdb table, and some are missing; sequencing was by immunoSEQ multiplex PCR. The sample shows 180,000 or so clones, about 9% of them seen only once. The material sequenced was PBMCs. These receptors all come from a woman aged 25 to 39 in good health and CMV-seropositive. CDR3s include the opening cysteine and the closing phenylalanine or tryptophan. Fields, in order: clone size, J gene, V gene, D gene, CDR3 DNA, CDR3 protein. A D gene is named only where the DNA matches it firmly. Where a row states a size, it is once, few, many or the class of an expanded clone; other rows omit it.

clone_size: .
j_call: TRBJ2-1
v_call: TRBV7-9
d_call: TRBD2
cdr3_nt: TGTGCCAGCAGCGTTAGCGGGAGGGGGTACAATGAGCAGTTCTTC
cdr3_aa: CASSVSGRGYNEQFF

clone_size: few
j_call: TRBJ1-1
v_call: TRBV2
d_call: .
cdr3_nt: TGTGCCAGCAGTGAGGGTTCAGGGAGGGCTGAAGCTTTCTTT
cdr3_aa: CASSEGSGRAEAFF

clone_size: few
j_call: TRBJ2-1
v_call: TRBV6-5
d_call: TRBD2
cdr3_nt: TGTGCCAGCAGCCCTAGCGGGAGGGCTCGCAATGAGCAGTTCTTC
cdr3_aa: CASSPSGRARNEQFF

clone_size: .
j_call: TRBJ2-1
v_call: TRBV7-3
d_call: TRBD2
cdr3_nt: TGTGCCAGCAGCGGCCGGGGAGGGCCAGGCTATGAGCAGTTCTTC
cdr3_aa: CASSGRGGPGYEQFF

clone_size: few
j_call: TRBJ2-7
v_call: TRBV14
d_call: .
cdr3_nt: TGTGCCAGCAGCCACAATCGGGGGGCCTCCTACGAGCAGTACTTC
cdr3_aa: CASSHNRGASYEQYF

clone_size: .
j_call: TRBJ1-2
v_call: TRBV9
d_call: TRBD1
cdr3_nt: TGTGCCAGCAGGGGAAAGGGGGCGGACTATGGCTACACCTTC
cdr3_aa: CASRGKGADYGYTF

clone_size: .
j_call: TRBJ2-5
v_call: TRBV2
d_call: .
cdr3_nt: TGTGCCAGCACAGAAACAGGGTCCGTAGGGGAGACCCAGTACTTC
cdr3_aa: CASTETGSVGETQYF

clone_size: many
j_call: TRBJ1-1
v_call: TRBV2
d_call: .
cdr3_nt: TGTGCCAGCAGTTTACAGGGAGGGGTGGCTTTCTTT
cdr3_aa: CASSLQGGVAFF

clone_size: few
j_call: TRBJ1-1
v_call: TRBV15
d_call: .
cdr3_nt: TGTGCCACCGCGGAGGCCCCAAACACTGAAGCTTTCTTT
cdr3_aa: CATAEAPNTEAFF

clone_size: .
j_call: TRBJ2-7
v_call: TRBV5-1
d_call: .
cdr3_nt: TGCGCCAGCAGCAATCCCCAGGGATCCCACGAGCAGTACTTC
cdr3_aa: CASSNPQGSHEQYF

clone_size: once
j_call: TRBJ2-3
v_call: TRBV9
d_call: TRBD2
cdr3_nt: TGTGCCAGCCAGACTAGCGGGCATCCCTCAGATACGCAGTATTTT
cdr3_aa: CASQTSGHPSDTQYF

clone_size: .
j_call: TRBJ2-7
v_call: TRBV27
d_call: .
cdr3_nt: TGTGCCAGCCTCTCACTGAGGGCCGGCGCATACGAGCAGTACTTC
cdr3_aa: CASLSLRAGAYEQYF

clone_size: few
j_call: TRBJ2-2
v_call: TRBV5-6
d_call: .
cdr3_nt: TGTGCCAGCAGCTTCCCGACGACTAGGGTGCGCGGCGGGGAGCTGTTTTTT
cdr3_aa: CASSFPTTRVRGGELFF

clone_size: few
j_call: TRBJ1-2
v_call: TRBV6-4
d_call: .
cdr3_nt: TGTGCCAGCAGTGACTCTTTCGGGGGATGGGGCTACACCTTC
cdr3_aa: CASSDSFGGWGYTF

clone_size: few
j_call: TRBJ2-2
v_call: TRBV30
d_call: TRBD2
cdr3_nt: TGTGCCTGGAGGTCCCTAGCGGCGAACACCGGGGAGCTGTTTTTT
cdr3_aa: CAWRSLAANTGELFF

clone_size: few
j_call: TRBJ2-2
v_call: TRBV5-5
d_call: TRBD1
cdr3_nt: TGTGCCAGCAGCTTCAGGACAGGGGGCACCGGGGAGCTGTTTTTT
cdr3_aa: CASSFRTGGTGELFF

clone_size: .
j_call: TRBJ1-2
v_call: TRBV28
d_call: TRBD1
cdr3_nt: TGTGCCAACAGTTTTCTCTCACAGGGGGCGGGGGGCTACACCTTC
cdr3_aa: CANSFLSQGAGGYTF